This T cell receptor (beta chain) was sequenced in a study of T-cell reconstitution after alpha-beta-depleted transplantation in children. Whole-study results and caveats: T-cell counts and diversity were attributed mostly to newly produced T cells one year after transplant. Reported findings indicate that, about two months after transplant, alpha-beta T cells came from several hundred expanded clones, which were derived from non-depleted graft cells.

This CDR3 spans 14 amino acids. Germline CDR1 reads SGHRS; CDR2 reads YFSETQ. V lost 3 bases, J lost 3 bases, and 10 bases lay in between. TCRbeta library construction was performed incorporating unique molecular identifiers. Using its own MiXCR run on the PCR reads, TCRdb lists one record per CDR3 protein. This table has about 980,000 distinct CDR3 sequences, 25% to 30% appearing once. To note about this clonotype: The antigen is undetermined.

The specimen was PBMCs, mostly from graft donor cells, collected 360 days after TCRalphabeta/CD19-depleted stem cell transplant. This chain links TRBV5-1 with TRBJ2-1, with D tentatively TRBD1 (6 bases). The clonotype originates from a boy in the first two years of life who had a stem cell transplant for SCID, so the T cells may come from the graft donor. The CDR3 reads CASSWDMHYNEQFF. The CDR3, as DNA: TGCGCCAGCAGCTGGGACATGCACTACAATGAGCAGTTCTTC. Supplemented by reference TRBV5-1 and TRBJ2-1, the full variable domain reads KAGVTQTPRYLIKTRGQQVTLSCSPISGHRSVSWYQQTPGQGLQFLFEYFSETQRNKGNFPGRFSGRQFSNSRSEMNVSTLELGDSALYLCASSWDMHYNEQFFGPGTRLTVL.